Listed here are 20 T cell receptor beta chains from one sample, sequenced in a study of blood T cell repertoires in COVID-19 (TCRdb year 2020). Library prep was done by the immunoSEQ multiplex PCR assay. Sourced from immuneACCESS, this table was stored by TCRdb with only in-frame sequences that have V and J called. A share of the clones is absent; for the studies checked, an unresolved V gene accounts for under half, and the remainder has no known explanation. Present in this sample are hundreds of thousands of clones, 82% of which were seen just once. The top ten hold roughly 5.3% of the sample. Sequencing was done on a sample of PBMCs or T cells enriched from blood (not recorded which). The source of these receptors is a man between 35 and 55 years old who had been exposed to COVID-19.

The rearrangement joins TRBV7-6 to TRBJ2-1, with D possibly being TRBD2 (5 bases). Trimming stripped 5 bases from V and 3 bases from J, with 11 bases between. Germline values: CDR1 SGHVS, CDR2 FNYEAQ. The length of the CDR3 is 14 residues. The CDR3 bases are TGTGCCAGCAGCGTCATCCGGGGCTACAATGAGCAGTTCTTC. Protein: CASSVIRGYNEQFF.

V and J are TRBV12-3 or TRBV12-4 and TRBJ1-2; no definite D call. Between the trimmed V and J ends, which lost 6 bases and 6 bases, there was a span of 14 bases. The CDR3 totals 13 residues. The CDR3 spells CASSSLRKNGYTF. The DNA of the CDR3 is TGTGCCAGCAGCAGTTTGCGGAAGAATGGCTACACCTTC.

This clone was recorded a few times. The chain links TRBV28 to TRBJ1-5; no clear D. Trimming removed 10 bases from V and 2 bases from J, with 18 bases in between. CDR1 and CDR2 from the germline V gene are MDHEN and SYDVKM. The CDR3 spans 15 residues. DNA for the CDR3: TGTGCCACCCTTCGACGTAGTCGGGGCAATCAGCCCCAGCATTTT. It yields the protein CATLRRSRGNQPQHF.

This clone was recorded only once. CDR3 sequence (DNA): TGTGCCAGCAGTGAATTCGGAGGAAGAGTGGGAGAGACCCAGTACTTC. Amino acids: CASSEFGGRVGETQYF. J is TRBJ2-5 and V is TRBV25-1, with D perhaps matching TRBD2 (5 bases). The CDR3 is 16 amino acids. V gave up 1 base and J gave up 4 bases, with 16 bases separating them. CDR1 is MGHDK, CDR2 SYGVNS, per germline.

The rearrangement uses TRBV7-9 and TRBJ2-1; no clear D gene. The germline V gene encodes CDR1 SEHNR and CDR2 FQNEAQ (reference sequence). Trimming left V 0 bases short and J 2 bases short, with 8 bases between. This CDR3 has 15 residues. The DNA for the CDR3 is TGTGCCAGCAGCTTAGCGTCTACCACCTACAATGAGCAGTTCTTC. This sequence encodes CASSLASTTYNEQFF.

This chain uses TRBV11-3 with TRBJ2-5; possibly TRBD2 for D (5 bases). The length of the CDR3 is 15 residues. The V gene lost 3 bases and the J gene lost 3 bases, with 14 bases spanning the gap. Germline V gene sequence: CDR1 SGHNT, CDR2 YENEEA. CDR3 bases: TGTGCCAGCAGCTTGTCACGCGGGCGCAAAGAGACCCAGTACTTC. Amino acids: CASSLSRGRKETQYF.

The chain employs TRBV6-6 and TRBJ1-1; D possibly corresponds to TRBD1 (6 bases). Trimming left V 6 bases short and J 6 bases short, with 17 bases between. Germline values: CDR1 MNHNY, CDR2 SVGAGI (reference sequence). The CDR3 sequence is 14 residues long. CDR3: CASSRTADSSEAFF. The CDR3 DNA sequence: TGTGCCAGCAGCCGGACAGCCGATAGTTCTGAAGCTTTCTTT.

The sample holds a few counts of this clone. V usage is TRBV10-3 and J usage is TRBJ2-2, with a weak D call TRBD2 (5 bases). The V gene lost 10 bases and the J gene lost 4 bases, with 7 bases spanning the gap. Looked up from germline, CDR1 is ENHRY and CDR2 is SYGVKD. This CDR3 is built from 11 residues. CDR3 sequence: CATGGTGELFF. The CDR3 DNA reads as TGTGCCACAGGAGGCACCGGGGAGCTGTTTTTT.

This chain's CDR3 is CASRTDGVNYGYTF. The CDR3 bases are TGTGCCAGCAGGACCGACGGGGTAAACTATGGCTACACCTTC. This chain joins TRBV2 and TRBJ1-2; D uncertain. Germline CDR1 reads SNHLY; CDR2 reads FYNNEI. V was shortened by 6 bases and J by 2 bases, with 13 bases between the two germline ends. The CDR3 has 14 residues.

V is TRBV11-1 and J is TRBJ2-5; 7 bases agree with TRBD1. Trimming took 6 bases from V and 5 from J; bases not matched to a gene: 9. In germline, CDR1 is SGHAT, CDR2 FQDESV (reference sequence). This CDR3 comprises 14 residues. The CDR3 nucleotides are TGTGCCAGCAGGAGGGGGCAGGGAATGGAGACCCAGTACTTC. The encoded protein is CASRRGQGMETQYF.

The gene calls are TRBV18 and TRBJ2-2, with D possibly being TRBD1 (5 bases). V lost 1 base and J lost 5, with 14 bases in between. The CDR3 extends over 16 amino acids. Germline-derived CDR1 and CDR2 are KGHSH and LQKENI. This chain's CDR3 is CASSPRAGPATGELFF. CDR3 nucleotides: TGTGCCAGCTCACCACGTGCAGGGCCAGCTACCGGGGAGCTGTTTTTT.

The chain employs TRBV28 and TRBJ2-3; 7 bases match TRBD2. The CDR3 spans 14 residues. V gave up 8 bases and J gave up 0 bases; unmatched junction bases: 5. CDR1 and CDR2 from the germline V gene are MDHEN and SYDVKM. The CDR3 is CASRGGSSTDTQYF. The CDR3 nucleotides read TGTGCCAGCCGGGGCGGGAGTAGCACAGATACGCAGTATTTT.

This clone was observed a single time. The V call is TRBV10-3, the J call TRBJ1-1; 8 bases are a match to TRBD1. Germline CDR1 ENHRY, CDR2 SYGVKD. Unmatched junction bases numbered 2, after V lost 7 bases and J lost 1 base. This CDR3 has 13 amino acids. CDR3 amino acids: CAINGQGNTEAFF. CDR3 bases: TGTGCCATCAACGGACAGGGGAACACTGAAGCTTTCTTT.

The chain has TRBV11-2 and TRBJ2-1, with D unresolved. Trimming shortened V by 4 bases and J by 12 bases, and 19 bases separated the two germline ends. The CDR3 runs to 14 residues. Germline assignment: CDR1 SGHAT and CDR2 FQNNGV. CDR3 protein: CASSSPAVVFRQFF. The CDR3 DNA is TGTGCCAGCAGCTCCCCGGCGGTAGTTTTTAGGCAGTTCTTC.

Worth noting for this clone: The sample has other DNA sequences that encode this CDR3 too. The rearrangement uses TRBV7-9 and TRBJ2-7, with D possibly being TRBD1 (5 bases). Germline V gene lookup returns CDR1 SEHNR and CDR2 FQNEAQ (reference sequence). Trimming shortened V by 1 base and J by 0 bases, and 7 bases separated the two germline ends. The CDR3 runs to 14 residues. CDR3 amino acids: CASSLGQNSYEQYF. As DNA, the CDR3 is TGTGCCAGCAGCTTAGGACAGAACTCCTACGAGCAGTACTTC.

The chain couples TRBV6-5 to TRBJ1-4, with D perhaps matching TRBD1 (5 bases). Germline V gene sequence: CDR1 MNHEY, CDR2 SVGAGI. The V gene lost 4 bases and the J gene lost 0 bases, with 6 bases spanning the gap. This CDR3 comprises 14 residues. The DNA of the CDR3 is TGTGCCAGCAGTTCGACAGCAACTAATGAAAAACTGTTTTTT. Amino acid sequence: CASSSTATNEKLFF.

This clone was seen more than once but under ten times. The chain couples TRBV5-1 to TRBJ1-5; possibly TRBD1 for D (6 bases). The CDR3 covers 14 residues. The V end was cut by 0 bases, the J end by 7 bases, with 11 bases between. The V gene's germline CDR1 is SGHRS and CDR2 YFSETQ. For the CDR3, the DNA is TGCGCCAGCAGCTTGGGACAGGTGGACCAGCCCCAGCATTTT. It codes for CASSLGQVDQPQHF.

The chain couples TRBV7-3 to TRBJ2-7, with 10 nucleotides matching TRBD2. The CDR3 is 13 amino acids. V gave up 5 bases and J gave up 6 bases; unmatched junction bases: 4. Germline V gives CDR1 SGHTA, CDR2 FQGTGA. The CDR3 coding sequence is TGTGCCAGCAGCCACTCTAGCGGGAGCGAGCAGTACTTC. Its translation is CASSHSSGSEQYF.

The rearrangement uses TRBV5-8 and TRBJ2-1; no clear D. Trimming removed 0 bases at V and 12 bases at J, with 13 bases between. The CDR3 length is 13 residues. Germline values: CDR1 SGHTS, CDR2 YDEGEE. CDR3 coding DNA: TGTGCCAGCAGCTTGGGAGAGATCCGAAGGCAGTTCTTC. It codes for CASSLGEIRRQFF.

For the CDR3, the DNA is TGTGCCAGCAGCCCCTCCAACGGCAATGAGCAGTTCTTC. This encodes CASSPSNGNEQFF. The rearrangement joins TRBV14 to TRBJ2-1; D remains ambiguous. V shed 4 bases and J shed 6 bases, with 10 bases lying between them. The CDR3 contains 13 residues. CDR1 and CDR2 from the germline V gene are SGHDN and FVKESK.